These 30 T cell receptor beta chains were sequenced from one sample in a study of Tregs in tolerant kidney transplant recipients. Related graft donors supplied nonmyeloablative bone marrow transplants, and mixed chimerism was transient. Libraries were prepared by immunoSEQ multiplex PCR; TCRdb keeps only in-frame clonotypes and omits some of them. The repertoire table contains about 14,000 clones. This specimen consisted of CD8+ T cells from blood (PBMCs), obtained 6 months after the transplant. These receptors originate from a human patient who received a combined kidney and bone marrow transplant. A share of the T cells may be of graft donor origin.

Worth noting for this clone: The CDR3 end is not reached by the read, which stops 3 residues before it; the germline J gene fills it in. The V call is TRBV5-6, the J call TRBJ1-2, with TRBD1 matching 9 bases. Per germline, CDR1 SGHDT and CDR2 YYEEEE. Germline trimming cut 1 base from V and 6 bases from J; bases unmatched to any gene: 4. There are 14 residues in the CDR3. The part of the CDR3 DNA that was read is TGTGCCAGCAGCTTGAGGGACAGGGTGGATGGC. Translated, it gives CASSLRDRVDG. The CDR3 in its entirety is CASSLRDRVDGYTF.

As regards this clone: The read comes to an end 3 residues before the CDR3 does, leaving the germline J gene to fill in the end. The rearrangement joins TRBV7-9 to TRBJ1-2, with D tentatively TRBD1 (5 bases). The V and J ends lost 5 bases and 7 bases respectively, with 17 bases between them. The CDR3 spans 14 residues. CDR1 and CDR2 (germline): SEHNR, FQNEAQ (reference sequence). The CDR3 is CASSPLTERFGYTF. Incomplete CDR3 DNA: TGTGCCAGCAGCCCGCTGACAGAGAGGTTTGGC. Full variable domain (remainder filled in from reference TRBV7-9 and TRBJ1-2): DTGVSQNPRHKITKRGQNVTFRCDPISEHNRLYWYRQTLGQGPEFLTYFQNEAQLEKSRLLSDRFSAERPKGSFSTLEIQRTEQGDSAMYLCASSPLTERFGYTFGSGTRLTVV.

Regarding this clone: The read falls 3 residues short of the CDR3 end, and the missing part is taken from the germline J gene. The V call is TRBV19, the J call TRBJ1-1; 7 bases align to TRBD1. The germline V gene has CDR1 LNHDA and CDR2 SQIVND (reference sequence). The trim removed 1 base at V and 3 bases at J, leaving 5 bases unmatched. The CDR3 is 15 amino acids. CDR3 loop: CASSIVRQGDTEAFF. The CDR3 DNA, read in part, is TGTGCCAGTAGTATAGTCCGACAGGGTGACACTGAA.

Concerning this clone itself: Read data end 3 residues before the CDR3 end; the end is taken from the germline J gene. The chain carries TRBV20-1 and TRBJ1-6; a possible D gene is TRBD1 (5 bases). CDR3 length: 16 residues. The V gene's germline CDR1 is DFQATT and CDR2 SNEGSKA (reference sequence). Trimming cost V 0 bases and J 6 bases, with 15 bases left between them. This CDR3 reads CSARDRGESGNSPLHF. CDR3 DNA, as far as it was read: TGCAGTGCTAGAGATCGGGGGGAAAGTGGTAATTCACCC.

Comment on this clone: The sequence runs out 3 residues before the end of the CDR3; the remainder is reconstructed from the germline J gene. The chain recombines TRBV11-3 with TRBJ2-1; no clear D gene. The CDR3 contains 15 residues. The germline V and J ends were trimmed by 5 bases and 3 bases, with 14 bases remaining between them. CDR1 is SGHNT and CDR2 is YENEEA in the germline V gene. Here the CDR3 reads CASSPRGPGYNEQFF. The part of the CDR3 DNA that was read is TGTGCCAGCAGCCCCCGCGGTCCGGGCTACAATGAG.

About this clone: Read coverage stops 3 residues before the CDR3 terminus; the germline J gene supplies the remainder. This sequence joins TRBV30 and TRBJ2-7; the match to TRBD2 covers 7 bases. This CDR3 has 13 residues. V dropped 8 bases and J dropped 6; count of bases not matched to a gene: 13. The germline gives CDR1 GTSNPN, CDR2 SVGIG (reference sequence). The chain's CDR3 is CASSVGGSSEQYF. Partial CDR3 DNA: TGTGCCAGTAGTGTCGGCGGGAGTTCCGAG.

The CDR3 bases that were read are TGCGCCAGCACCGCTACAGGGGTGGCGTCTAATGAAAAG. It codes for CASTATGVASNEK. The full CDR3 sequence reads CASTATGVASNEKLFF. The chain recombines TRBV5-1 with TRBJ2-2; 7 bases are shared with TRBD1. Coverage ceases 3 residues before the CDR3 finishes, and the germline J gene fills in the end. The length of the CDR3 is 16 residues. Germline V gene lookup returns CDR1 SGHRS and CDR2 YFSETQ.

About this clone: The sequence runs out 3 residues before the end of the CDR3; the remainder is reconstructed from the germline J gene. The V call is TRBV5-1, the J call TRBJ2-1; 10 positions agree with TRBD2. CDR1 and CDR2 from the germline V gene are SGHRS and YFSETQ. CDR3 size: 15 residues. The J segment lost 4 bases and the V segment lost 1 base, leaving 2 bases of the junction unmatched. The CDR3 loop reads CASSLTSGEYNEQFF. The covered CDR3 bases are TGCGCCAGCAGCTTGACTAGCGGGGAGTACAATGAG.

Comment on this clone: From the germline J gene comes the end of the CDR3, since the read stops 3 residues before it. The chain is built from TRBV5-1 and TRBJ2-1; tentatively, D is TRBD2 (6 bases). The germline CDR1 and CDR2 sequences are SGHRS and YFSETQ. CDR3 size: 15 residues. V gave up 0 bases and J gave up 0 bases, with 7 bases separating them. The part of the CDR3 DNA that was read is TGCGCCAGCAGCTTGGTCGGGGGCTCCTACAATGAG. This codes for CASSLVGGSYNE. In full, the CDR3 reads CASSLVGGSYNEQFF.

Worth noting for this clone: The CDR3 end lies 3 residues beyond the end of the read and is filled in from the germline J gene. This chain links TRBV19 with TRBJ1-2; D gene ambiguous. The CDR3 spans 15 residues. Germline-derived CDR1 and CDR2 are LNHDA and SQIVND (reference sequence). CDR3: CASSLTSGFYNDYTF. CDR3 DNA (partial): TGTGCCAGTAGTCTGACTAGCGGCTTCTACAATGAC.

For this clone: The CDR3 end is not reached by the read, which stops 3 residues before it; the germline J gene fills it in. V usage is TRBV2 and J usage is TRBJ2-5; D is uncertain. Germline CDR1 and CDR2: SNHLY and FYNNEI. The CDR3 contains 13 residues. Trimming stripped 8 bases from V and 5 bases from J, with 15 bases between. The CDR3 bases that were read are TGTGCCAGCCACCCCAGGATTTTGGAGACC. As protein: CASHPRILET. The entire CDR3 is CASHPRILETQYF.

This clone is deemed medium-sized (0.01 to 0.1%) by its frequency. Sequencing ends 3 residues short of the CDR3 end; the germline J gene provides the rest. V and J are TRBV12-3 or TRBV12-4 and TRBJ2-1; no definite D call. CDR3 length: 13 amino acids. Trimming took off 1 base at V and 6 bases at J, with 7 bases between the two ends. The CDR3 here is CASSLGRLNEQFF. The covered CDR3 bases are TGTGCCAGCAGTTTAGGGAGACTCAATGAG.

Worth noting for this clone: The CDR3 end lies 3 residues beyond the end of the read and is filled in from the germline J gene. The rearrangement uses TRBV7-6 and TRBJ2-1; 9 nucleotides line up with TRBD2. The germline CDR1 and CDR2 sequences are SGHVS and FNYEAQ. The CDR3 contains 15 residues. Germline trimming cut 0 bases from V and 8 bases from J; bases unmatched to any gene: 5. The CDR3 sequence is CASSLASGSTYEQFF. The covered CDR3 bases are TGTGCCAGCAGCTTAGCTAGCGGGAGTACCTATGAG.

The sequenced CDR3 bases are TGTGCCAGCAGCTTAGGAAAGGGGGTGAGCAATCAGCCC. Its translation is CASSLGKGVSNQP. The full CDR3 sequence reads CASSLGKGVSNQPQHF. The rearrangement joins TRBV13 to TRBJ1-5; D is possibly TRBD1 (6 bases). The read stops 3 residues short of the end of the CDR3; the missing end is completed from the germline J gene. The germline V gene encodes CDR1 PRHDT and CDR2 FYEKMQ (reference sequence). CDR3 size: 16 residues. With 0 bases removed from V and 1 base from J, the gap between germline ends came to 10 bases.

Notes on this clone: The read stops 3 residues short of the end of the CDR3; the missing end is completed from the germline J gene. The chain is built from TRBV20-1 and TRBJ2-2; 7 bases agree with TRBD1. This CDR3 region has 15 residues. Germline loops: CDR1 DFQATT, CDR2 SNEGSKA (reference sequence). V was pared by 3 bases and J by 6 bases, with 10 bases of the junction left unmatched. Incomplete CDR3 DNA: TGCAGTGCTAGGGGCAGGGGGATGAGGGCCGGGGAG. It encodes CSARGRGMRAGE. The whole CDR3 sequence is CSARGRGMRAGELFF.

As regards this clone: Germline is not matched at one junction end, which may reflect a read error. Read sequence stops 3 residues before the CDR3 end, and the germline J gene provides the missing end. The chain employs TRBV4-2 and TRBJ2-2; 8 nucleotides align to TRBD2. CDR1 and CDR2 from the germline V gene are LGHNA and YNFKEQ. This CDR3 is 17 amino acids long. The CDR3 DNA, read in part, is TGCGCCAGCAGCCAAGAGACAGGACTAGCTGCGACCGGGGAG. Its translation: CASSQETGLAATGE. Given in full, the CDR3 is CASSQETGLAATGELFF.

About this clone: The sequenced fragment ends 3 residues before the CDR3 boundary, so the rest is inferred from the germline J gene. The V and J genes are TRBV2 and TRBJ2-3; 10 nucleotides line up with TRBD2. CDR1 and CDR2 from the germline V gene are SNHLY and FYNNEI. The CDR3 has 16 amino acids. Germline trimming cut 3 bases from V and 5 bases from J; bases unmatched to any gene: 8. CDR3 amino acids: CASSEALAGVGDTQYF. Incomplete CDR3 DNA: TGTGCCAGCAGTGAGGCCCTAGCGGGAGTTGGAGATACG.

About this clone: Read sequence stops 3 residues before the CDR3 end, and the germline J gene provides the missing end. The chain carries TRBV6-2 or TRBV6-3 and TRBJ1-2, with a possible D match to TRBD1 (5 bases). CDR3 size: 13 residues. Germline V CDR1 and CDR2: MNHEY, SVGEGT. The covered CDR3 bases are TGTGCCAGCAGTTCGGGGGTCGATATCGGC. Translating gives CASSSGVDIG. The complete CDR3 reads CASSSGVDIGYTF.

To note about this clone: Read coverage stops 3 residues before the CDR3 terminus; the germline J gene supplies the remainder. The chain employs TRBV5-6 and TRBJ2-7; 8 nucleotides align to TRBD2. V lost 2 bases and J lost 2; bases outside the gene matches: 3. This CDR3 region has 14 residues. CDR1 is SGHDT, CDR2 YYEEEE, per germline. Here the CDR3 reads CASSLAGATYEQYF. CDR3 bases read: TGTGCCAGCAGCTTAGCGGGGGCGACCTACGAG.

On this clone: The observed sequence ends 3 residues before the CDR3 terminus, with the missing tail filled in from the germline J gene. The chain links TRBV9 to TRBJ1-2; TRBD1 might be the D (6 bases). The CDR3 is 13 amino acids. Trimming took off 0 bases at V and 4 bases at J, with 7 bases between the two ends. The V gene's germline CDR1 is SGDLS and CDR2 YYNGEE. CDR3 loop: CASSVGTAYGYTF. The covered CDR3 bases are TGTGCCAGCAGCGTAGGGACAGCCTATGGC.

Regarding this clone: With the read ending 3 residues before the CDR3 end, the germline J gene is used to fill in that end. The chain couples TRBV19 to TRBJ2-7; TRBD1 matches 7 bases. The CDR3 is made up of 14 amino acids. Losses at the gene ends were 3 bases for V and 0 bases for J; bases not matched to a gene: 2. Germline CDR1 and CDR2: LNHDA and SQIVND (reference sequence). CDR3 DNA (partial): TGTGCCAGTAGTATTGGGGACAGCTCCTACGAG. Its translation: CASSIGDSSYE. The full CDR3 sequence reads CASSIGDSSYEQYF.

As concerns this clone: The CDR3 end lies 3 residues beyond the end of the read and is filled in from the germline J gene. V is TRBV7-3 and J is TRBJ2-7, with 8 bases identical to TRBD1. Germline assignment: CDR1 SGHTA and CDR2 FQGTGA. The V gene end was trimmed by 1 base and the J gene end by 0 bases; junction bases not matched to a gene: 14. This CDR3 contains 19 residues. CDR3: CASSLSPGQVDRSSYEQYF. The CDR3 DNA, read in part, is TGTGCCAGCAGCTTAAGTCCGGGACAGGTTGACCGCTCCTCCTACGAG.

Here the CDR3 reads CSVEVQGHEQYF. The CDR3 DNA, read in part, is TGCAGCGTTGAAGTACAGGGCCACGAG. The chain recombines TRBV29-1 with TRBJ2-7; TRBD1 might be the D (6 bases). The read is 3 residues too short to cover the CDR3 end, so that end is filled in from the germline J gene. Trimming removed 1 base from V and 5 bases from J, with 9 bases in between. This CDR3 is built from 12 residues. The germline V gene encodes CDR1 SQVTM and CDR2 ANQGSEA.

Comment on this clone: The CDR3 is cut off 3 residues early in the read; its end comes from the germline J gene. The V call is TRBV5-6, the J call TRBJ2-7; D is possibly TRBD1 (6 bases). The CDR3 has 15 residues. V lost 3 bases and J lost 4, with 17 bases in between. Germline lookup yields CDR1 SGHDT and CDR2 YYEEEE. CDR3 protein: CASSSPRTVTYEQYF. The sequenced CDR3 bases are TGTGCCAGCAGCTCTCCCCGGACAGTGACTTACGAG.

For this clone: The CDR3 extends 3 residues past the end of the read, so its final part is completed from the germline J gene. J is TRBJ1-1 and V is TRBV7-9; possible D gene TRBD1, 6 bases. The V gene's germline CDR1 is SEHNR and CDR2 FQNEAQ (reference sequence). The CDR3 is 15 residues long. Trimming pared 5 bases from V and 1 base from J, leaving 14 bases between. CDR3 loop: CASSPRGGANTEAFF. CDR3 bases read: TGTGCCAGCAGCCCCCGAGGGGGGGCGAACACTGAA.

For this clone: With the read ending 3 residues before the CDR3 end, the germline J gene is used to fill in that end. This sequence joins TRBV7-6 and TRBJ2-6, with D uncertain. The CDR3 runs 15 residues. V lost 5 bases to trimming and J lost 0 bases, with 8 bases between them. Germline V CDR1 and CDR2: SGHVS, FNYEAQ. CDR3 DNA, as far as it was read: TGTGCCAGCAGCCCGGGTAGCTCTGGGGCCAACGTC. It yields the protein CASSPGSSGANV. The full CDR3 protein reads CASSPGSSGANVLTF.

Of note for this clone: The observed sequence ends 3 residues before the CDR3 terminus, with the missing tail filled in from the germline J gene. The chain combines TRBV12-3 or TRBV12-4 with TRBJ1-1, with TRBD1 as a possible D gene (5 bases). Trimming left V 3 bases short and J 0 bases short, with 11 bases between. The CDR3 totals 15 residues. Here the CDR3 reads CASSFPAGLNTEAFF. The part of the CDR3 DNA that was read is TGTGCCAGCAGTTTTCCGGCAGGGTTGAACACTGAA.

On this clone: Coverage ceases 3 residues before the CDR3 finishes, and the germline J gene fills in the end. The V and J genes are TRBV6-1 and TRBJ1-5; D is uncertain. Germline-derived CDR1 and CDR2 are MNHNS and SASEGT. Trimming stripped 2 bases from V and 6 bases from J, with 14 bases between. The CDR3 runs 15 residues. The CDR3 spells CASSEFSGVTQPQHF. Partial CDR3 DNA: TGTGCCAGCAGTGAATTTAGCGGGGTTACTCAGCCC.

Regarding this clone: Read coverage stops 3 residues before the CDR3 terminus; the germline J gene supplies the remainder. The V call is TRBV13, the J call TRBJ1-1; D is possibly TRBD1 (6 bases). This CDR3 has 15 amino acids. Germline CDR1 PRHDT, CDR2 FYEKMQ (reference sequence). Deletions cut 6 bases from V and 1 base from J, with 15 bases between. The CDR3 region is CASRKIQGRNTEAFF. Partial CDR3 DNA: TGTGCCAGCAGAAAGATCCAGGGGAGGAACACTGAA.

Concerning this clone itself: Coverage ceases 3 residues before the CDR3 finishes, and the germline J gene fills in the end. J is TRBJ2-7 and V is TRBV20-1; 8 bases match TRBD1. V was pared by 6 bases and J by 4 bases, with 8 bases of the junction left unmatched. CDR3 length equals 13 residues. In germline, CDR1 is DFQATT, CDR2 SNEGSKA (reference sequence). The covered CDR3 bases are TGCAGTGCCCTGGACAGGGATCTATACGAG. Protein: CSALDRDLYE. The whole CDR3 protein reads CSALDRDLYEQYF.